The 2 T cell receptor beta chains below come from one sample, sequenced in a study of human T cells and chemical hapten exposure. MiXCR, applied by TCRdb to the 5' RACE reads, yields one record per CDR3 protein. In the table there are 81,000 or so distinct CDR3 sequences, under 10% of which are singletons. Unseparated into fractions, whole blood served as the source from which total RNA was extracted. The source is a male donor in good health.

This clonotype was picked up a small number of times. This sequence joins TRBV29-1 and TRBJ2-1, with D possibly called TRBD1 or TRBD2 (6 bases each). V dropped 7 bases and J dropped 5 bases, with 18 bases sitting between them. From germline, CDR1 is SQVTM and CDR2 ANQGSEA. The CDR3 contains 14 residues. The CDR3 sequence is CSGNRWGANNEQFF. CDR3 in DNA: TGCAGCGGGAACAGGTGGGGGGCTAACAATGAGCAGTTCTTC.

In its sample, this clonotype was seen many times. This chain uses TRBV19 with TRBJ2-2, with 7 bases identical to TRBD2. Trimming cost V 0 bases and J 3 bases; bases outside gene matches: 4. Germline V gene sequence: CDR1 LNHDA, CDR2 SQIVND (reference sequence). The CDR3 runs to 16 residues. CDR3 residues: CASSIEGGKYTGELFF. The CDR3 nucleotides read TGTGCCAGTAGTATAGAGGGAGGGAAGTACACCGGGGAGCTGTTTTTT.